The clone carrying this T cell receptor beta chain occurred many times. The antigen remains unidentified. With a J-beta primer mix and a sample-barcoded 5' primer, a second PCR ran about 7 to 12 cycles. TCRdb recomputed calls from the 5' RACE reads with MiXCR, one row per CDR3 protein. Of hundreds of thousands of distinct CDR3 sequences listed, about 32% are singletons. This entry comes from a study of blood T cells in healthy people across ages. The study, taken as a whole, reports: For the donors, CMV status was unknown and possibly confounded expanded clonotype changes.

CDR3 length equals 13 residues. Germline CDR1 GTSNPN, CDR2 SVGIG (reference sequence). The genes are TRBV30 and TRBJ2-5; TRBD1 aligns across 7 bases. What was sequenced was blood. The sequence derives from a woman older than 75 in good health. The CDR3 sequence is CALEGASQETQYF. Here the CDR3 DNA reads TGTGCTTTAGAGGGGGCGAGCCAAGAGACCCAGTACTTC.